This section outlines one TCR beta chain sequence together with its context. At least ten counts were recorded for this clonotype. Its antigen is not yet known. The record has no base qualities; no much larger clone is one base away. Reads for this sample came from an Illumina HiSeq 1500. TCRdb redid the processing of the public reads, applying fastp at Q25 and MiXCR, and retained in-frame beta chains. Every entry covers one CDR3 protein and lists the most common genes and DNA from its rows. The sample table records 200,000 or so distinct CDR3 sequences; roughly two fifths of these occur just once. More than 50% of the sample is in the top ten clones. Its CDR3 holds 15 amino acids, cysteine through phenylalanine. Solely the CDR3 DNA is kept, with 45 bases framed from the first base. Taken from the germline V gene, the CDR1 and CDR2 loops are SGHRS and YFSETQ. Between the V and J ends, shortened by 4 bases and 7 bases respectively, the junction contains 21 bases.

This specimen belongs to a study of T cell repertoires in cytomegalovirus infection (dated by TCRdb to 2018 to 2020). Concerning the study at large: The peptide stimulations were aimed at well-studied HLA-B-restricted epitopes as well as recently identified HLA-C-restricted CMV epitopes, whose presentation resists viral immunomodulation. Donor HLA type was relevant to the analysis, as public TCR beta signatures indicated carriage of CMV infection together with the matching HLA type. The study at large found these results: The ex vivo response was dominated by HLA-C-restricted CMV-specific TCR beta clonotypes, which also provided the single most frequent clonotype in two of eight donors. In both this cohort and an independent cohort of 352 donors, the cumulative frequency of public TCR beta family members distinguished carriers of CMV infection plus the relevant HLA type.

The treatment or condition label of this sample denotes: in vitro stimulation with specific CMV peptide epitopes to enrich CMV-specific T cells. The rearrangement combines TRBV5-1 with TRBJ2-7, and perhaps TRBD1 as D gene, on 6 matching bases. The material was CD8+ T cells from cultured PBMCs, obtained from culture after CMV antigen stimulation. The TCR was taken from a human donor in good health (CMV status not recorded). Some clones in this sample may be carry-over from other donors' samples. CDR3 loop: CASSPRGRGIREQYF. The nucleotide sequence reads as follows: TGCGCCAGCAGCCCCCGGGGCAGGGGCATACGGGAGCAGTACTTC.